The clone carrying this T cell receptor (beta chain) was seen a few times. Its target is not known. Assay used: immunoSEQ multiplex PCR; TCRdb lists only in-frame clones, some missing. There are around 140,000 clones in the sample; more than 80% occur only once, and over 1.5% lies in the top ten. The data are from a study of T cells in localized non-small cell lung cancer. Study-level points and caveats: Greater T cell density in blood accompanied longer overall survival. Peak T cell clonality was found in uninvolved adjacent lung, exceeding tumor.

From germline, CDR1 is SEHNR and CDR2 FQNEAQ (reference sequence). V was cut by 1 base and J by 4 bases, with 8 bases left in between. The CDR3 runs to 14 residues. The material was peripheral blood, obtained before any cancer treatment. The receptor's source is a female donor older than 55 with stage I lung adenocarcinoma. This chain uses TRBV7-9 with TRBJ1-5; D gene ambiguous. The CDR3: CASSLGGPNQPQHF. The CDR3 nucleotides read TGTGCCAGCAGCTTAGGAGGGCCGAATCAGCCCCAGCATTTT.